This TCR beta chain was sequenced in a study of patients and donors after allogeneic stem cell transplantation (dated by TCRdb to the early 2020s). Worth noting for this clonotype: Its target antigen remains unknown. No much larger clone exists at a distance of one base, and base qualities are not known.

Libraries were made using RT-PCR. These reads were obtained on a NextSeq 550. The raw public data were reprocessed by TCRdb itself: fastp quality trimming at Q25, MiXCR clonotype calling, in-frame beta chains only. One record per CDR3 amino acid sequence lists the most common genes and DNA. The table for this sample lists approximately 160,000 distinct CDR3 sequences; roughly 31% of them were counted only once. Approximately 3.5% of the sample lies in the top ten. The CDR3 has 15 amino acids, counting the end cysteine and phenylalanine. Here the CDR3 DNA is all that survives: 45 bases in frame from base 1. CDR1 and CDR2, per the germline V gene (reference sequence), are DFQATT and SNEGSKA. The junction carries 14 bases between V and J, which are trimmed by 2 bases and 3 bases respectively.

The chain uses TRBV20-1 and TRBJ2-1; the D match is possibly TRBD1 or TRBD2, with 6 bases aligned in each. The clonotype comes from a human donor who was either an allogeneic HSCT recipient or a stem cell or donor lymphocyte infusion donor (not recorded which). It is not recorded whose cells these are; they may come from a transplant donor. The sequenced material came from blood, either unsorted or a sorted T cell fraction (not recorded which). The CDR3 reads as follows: CSARLGAGYYNEQFF. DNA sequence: TGCAGTGCTAGACTGGGGGCGGGATACTACAATGAGCAGTTCTTC.